This T cell receptor beta chain stems from a study of T cells in Graves' hyperthyroidism and ophthalmopathy. Study-wide results and limits: The model identified upcoming ophthalmopathy a median approximately six months ahead of onset.

This clonotype was recorded at least ten times. Its antigen is not known. The diagnostic basis comprised clinical symptoms, serum thyroxine and TRAb, thyroid ultrasound and orbital computed tomography. Blood was drawn at first hyperthyroidism diagnosis, before any ophthalmopathy symptoms. This CDR3 has 12 residues. The V and J ends lost 5 bases and 6 bases respectively, with 10 bases between them. The source material, RNA transcripts, was used to amplify TCR beta CDR3 regions. Primed by the HTBI set, a first-round RT-PCR was run on the TCR CDR3. TCRdb fed the multiplex PCR reads into MiXCR, producing one record per CDR3 protein. The table records around 340,000 distinct CDR3 sequences, about 17% of them present only once.

This sequence originates from a woman aged 25 to 45 with Graves' hyperthyroidism that later progressed to Graves' ophthalmopathy. The sequenced material came from blood. This sequence joins TRBV12-3 or TRBV12-4 and TRBJ1-2; the D is unclear. The CDR3 region is CASSTPLNGYTF. The DNA of the CDR3 is TGTGCCAGCAGTACACCCCTCAATGGCTACACCTTC.